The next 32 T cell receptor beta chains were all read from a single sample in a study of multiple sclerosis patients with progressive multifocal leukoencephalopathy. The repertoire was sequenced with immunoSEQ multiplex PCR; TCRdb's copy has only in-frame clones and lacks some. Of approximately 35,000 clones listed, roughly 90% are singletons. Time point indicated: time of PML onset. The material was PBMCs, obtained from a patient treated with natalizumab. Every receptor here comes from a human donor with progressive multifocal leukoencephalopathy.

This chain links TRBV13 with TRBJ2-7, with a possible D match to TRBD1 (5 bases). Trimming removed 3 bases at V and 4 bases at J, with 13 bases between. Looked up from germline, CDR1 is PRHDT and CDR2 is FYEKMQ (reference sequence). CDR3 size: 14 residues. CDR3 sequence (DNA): TGTGCCAGCAGCTTTCCCCCAGGGCAATACGAGCAGTACTTC. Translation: CASSFPPGQYEQYF. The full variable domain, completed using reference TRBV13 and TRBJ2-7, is AAGVIQSPRHLIKEKRETATLKCYPIPRHDTVYWYQQGPGQDPQFLISFYEKMQSDKGSIPDRFSAQQFSDYHSELNMSSLELGDSALYFCASSFPPGQYEQYFGPGTRLTVT.

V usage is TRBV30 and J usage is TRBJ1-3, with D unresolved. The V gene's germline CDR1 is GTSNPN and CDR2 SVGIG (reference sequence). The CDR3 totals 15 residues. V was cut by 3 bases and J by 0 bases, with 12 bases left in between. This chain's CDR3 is CAWRDRGSSGNTIYF. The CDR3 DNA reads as TGTGCCTGGAGGGACCGGGGATCCTCTGGAAACACCATATATTTT.

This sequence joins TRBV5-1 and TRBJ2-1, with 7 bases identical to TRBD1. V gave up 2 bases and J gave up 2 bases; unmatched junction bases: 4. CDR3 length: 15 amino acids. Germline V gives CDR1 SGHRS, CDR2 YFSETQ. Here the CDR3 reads CASSFDRATYNEQFF. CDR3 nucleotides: TGCGCCAGCAGCTTTGACAGGGCTACCTACAATGAGCAGTTCTTC.

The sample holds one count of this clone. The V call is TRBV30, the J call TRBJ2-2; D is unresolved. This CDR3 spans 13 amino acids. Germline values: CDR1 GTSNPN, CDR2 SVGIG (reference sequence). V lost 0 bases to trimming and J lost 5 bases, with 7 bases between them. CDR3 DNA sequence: TGTGCCTGGAGTGTACTTGGTACCGGGGAGCTGTTTTTT. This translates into CAWSVLGTGELFF.

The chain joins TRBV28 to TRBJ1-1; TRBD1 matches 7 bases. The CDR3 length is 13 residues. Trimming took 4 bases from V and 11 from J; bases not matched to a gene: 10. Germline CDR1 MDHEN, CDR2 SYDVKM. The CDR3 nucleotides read TGTGCCAGCAGTTCAAACAGGGGTCTGCATGCTTTCTTT. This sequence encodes CASSSNRGLHAFF.

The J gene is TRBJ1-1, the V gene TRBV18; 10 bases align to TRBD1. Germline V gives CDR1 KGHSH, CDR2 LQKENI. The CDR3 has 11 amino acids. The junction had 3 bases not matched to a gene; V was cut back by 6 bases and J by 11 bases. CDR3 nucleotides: TGTGCCAGCTCTCCGGGACAGGGGGCTTTCTTT. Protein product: CASSPGQGAFF.

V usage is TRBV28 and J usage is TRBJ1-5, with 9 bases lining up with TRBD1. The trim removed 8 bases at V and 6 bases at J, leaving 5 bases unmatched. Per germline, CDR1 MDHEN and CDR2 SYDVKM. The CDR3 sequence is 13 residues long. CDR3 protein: CASGRDRAQPQHF. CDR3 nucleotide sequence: TGTGCCAGCGGCCGGGACAGGGCTCAGCCCCAGCATTTT.

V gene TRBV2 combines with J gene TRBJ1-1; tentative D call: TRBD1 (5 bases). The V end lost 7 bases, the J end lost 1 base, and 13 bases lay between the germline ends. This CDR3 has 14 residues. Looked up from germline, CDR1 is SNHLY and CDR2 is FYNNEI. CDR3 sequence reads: CASKDSTGNTEAFF. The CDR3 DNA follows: TGTGCCAGCAAAGACAGTACCGGGAACACTGAAGCTTTCTTT.

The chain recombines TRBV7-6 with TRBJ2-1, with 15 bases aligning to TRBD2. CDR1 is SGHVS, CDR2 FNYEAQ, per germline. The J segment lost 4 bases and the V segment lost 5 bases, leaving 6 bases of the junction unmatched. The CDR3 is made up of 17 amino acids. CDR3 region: CASSAAGTSGRYNEQFF. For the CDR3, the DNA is TGTGCCAGCAGCGCTGCCGGGACTAGCGGGAGGTACAATGAGCAGTTCTTC.

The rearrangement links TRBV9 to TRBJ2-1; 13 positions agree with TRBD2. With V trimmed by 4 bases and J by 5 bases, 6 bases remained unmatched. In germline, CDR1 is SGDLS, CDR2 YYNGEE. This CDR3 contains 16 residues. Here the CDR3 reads CASSTTSGRSHNEQFF. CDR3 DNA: TGTGCCAGCAGCACGACTAGCGGGAGGTCCCACAATGAGCAGTTCTTC.

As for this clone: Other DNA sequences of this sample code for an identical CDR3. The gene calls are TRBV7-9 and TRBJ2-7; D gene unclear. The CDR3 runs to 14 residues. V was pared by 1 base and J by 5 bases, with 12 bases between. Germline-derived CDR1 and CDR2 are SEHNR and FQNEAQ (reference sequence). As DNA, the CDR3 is TGTGCCAGCAGCTTAGGGAGCGCCCAGCACGAGCAGTACTTC. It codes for CASSLGSAQHEQYF.

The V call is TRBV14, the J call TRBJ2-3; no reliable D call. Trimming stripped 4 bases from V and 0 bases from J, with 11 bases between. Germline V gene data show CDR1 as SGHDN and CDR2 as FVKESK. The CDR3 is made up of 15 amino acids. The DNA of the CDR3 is TGTGCCAGCAGCCCCCAATTCACTAGCACAGATACGCAGTATTTT. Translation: CASSPQFTSTDTQYF.

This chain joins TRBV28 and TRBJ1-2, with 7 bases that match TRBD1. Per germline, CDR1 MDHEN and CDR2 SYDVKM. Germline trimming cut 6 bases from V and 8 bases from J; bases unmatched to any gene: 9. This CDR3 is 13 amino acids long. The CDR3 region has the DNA TGTGCCAGCAGGACAGGGAGCTTCGAAGGCTACACCTTC. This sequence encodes CASRTGSFEGYTF.

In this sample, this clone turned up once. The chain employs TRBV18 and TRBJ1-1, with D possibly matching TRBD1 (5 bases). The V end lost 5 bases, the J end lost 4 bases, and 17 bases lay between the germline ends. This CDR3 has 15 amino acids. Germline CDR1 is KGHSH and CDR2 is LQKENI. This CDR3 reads CASSGRKPGTTEAFF. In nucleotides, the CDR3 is TGTGCCAGCTCAGGGAGAAAACCGGGGACCACTGAAGCTTTCTTT.

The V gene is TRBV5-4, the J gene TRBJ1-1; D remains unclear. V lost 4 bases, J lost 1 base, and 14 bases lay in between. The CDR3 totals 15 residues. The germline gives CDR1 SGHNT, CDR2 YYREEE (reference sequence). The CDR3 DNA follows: TGTGCCAGCAGCCTTACGACAAACACGAACACTGAAGCTTTCTTT. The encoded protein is CASSLTTNTNTEAFF. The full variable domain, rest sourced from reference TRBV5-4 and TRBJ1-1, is ETGVTQSPTHLIKTRGQQVTLRCSSQSGHNTVSWYQQALGQGPQFIFQYYREEENGRGNFPPRFSGLQFPNYSSELNVNALELDDSALYLCASSLTTNTNTEAFFGQGTRLTVV.

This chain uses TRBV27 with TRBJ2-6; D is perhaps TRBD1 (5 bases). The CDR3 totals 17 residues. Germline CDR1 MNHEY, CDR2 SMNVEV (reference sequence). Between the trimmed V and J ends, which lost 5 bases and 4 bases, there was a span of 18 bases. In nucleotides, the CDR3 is TGTGCCAGCAGTCCCGCCGCAGGGCTGAGGGGGGCCAACGTCCTGACTTTC. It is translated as CASSPAAGLRGANVLTF. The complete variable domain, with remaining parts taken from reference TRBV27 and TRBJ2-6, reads EAQVTQNPRYLITVTGKKLTVTCSQNMNHEYMSWYRQDPGLGLRQIYYSMNVEVTDKGDVPEGYKVSRKEKRNFPLILESPSPNQTSLYFCASSPAAGLRGANVLTFGAGSRLTVL.

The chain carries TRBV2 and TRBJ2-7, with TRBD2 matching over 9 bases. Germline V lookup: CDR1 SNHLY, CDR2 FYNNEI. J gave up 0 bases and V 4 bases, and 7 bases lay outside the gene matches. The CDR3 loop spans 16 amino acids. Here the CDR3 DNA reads TGTGCCAGCAGTGCGGGACTAGCCGCGAACTCCTACGAGCAGTACTTC. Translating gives CASSAGLAANSYEQYF.

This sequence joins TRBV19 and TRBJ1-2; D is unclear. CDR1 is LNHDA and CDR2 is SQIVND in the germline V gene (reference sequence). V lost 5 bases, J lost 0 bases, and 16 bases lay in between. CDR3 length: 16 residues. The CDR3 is CASSATLSSANYGYTF. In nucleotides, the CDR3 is TGTGCCAGTAGTGCGACCCTTTCTTCCGCTAACTATGGCTACACCTTC.

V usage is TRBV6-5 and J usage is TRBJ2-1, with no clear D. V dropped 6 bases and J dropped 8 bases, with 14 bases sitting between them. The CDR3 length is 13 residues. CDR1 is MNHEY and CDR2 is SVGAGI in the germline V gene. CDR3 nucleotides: TGTGCCAGCAGCTCAGAGGTGTTGGATGAGCAGTTCTTC. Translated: CASSSEVLDEQFF.

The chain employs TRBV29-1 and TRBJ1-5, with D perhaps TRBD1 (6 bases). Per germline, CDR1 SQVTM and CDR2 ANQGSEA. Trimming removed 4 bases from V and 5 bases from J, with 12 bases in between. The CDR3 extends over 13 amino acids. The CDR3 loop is CSVAGGPDQPQHF. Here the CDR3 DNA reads TGCAGCGTTGCGGGGGGGCCGGATCAGCCCCAGCATTTT.

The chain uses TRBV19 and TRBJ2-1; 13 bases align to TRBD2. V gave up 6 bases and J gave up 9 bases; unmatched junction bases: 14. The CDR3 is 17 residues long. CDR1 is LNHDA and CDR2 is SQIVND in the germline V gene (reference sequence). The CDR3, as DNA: TGTGCCAGTAGCCGGGGAGGGGGGACTAGCGGGGCAGTTGAGCAGTTCTTC. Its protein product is CASSRGGGTSGAVEQFF.

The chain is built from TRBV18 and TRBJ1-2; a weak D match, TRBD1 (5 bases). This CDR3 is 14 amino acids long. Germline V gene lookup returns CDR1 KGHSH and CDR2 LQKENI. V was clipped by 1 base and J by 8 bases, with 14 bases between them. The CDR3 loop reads CASSPQGPTRGYTF. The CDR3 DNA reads TGTGCCAGCTCACCACAGGGACCCACAAGGGGCTACACCTTC.

The chain's CDR3 is CASSSRTSGSGEQFF. In DNA, the CDR3 is TGCGCCAGCAGCTCGAGGACTAGCGGGAGTGGTGAGCAGTTCTTC. The J gene is TRBJ2-1, the V gene TRBV5-1, with 13 positions matching TRBD2. CDR3 size: 15 residues. Trimming at V came to 3 bases and at J to 9 bases, leaving 6 bases not matched to a gene. Germline values: CDR1 SGHRS, CDR2 YFSETQ.

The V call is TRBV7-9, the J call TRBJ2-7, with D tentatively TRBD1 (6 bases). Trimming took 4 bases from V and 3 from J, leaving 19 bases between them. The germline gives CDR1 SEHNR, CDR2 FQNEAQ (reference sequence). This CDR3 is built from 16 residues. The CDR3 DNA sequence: TGTGCCAGCAGCTCCCAACGGACAGCGCAGTACTACGAGCAGTACTTC. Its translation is CASSSQRTAQYYEQYF.

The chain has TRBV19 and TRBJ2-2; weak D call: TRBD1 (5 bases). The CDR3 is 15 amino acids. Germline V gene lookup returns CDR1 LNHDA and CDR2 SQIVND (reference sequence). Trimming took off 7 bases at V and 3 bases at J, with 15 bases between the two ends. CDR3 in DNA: TGTGCCAGTAAGGTCGGACACCTCTACACCGGGGAGCTGTTTTTT. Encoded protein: CASKVGHLYTGELFF.

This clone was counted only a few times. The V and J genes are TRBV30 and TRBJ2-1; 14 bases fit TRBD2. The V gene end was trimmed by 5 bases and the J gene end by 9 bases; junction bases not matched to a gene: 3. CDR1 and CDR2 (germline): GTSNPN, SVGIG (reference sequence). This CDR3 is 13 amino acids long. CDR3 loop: CAWGTSGSGEQFF. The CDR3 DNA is TGTGCCTGGGGGACTAGCGGGAGTGGTGAGCAGTTCTTC.

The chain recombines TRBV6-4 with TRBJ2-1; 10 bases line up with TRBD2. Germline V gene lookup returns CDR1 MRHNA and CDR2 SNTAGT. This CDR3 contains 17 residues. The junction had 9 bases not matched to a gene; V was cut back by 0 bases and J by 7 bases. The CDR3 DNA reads TGTGCCAGCAGTGACTCATCTCTAGCGGGAGAGGGAAATGAGCAGTTCTTC. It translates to CASSDSSLAGEGNEQFF.

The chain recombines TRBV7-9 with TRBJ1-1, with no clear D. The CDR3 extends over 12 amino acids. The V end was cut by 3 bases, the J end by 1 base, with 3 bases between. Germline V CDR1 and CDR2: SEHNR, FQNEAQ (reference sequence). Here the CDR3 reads CASSFENTEAFF. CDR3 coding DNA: TGTGCCAGCAGCTTTGAGAACACTGAAGCTTTCTTT.

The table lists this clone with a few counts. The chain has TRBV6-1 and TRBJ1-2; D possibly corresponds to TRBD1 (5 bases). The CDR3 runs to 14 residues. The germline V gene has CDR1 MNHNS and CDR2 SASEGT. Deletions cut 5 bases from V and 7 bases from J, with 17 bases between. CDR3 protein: CASSSLVAGGGYTF. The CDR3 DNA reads TGTGCCAGCAGTTCACTCGTCGCGGGGGGTGGCTACACCTTC.

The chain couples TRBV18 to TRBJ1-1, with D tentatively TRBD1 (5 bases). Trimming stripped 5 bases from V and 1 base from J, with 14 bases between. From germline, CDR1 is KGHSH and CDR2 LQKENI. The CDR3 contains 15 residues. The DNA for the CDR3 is TGTGCCAGCTCATCCACTACAGGACAGAACACTGAAGCTTTCTTT. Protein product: CASSSTTGQNTEAFF.

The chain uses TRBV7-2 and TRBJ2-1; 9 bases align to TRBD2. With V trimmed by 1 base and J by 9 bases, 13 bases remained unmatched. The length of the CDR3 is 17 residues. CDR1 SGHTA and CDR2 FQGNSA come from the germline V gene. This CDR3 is CASSLVQRLAGLGEQFF. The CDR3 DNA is TGTGCCAGCAGCTTAGTGCAGCGGCTAGCGGGATTGGGTGAGCAGTTCTTC.

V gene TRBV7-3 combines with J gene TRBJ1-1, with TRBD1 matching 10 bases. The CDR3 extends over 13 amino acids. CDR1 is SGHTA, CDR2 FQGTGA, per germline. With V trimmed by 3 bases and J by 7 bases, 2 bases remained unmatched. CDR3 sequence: CASSFDRGLEAFF. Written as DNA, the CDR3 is TGTGCCAGCAGCTTCGACAGGGGGCTTGAAGCTTTCTTT.